This TCR beta chain was sequenced during a study of beta chain features in type 1 diabetes. Purity exceeding 98% was reached by all sorted populations. Sequencing targeted expressed TCRB transcripts, as all isolated RNA had been reverse transcribed. The average output of naive, central memory and regulatory T cell samples was roughly 3.6 million reads. The table came from immunoSEQ multiplex PCR; TCRdb's copy has only in-frame clones and leaves some out. The sample holds about 260,000 clones, 20% seen once. Whole-study results and caveats: Shortening that was moderate but significant affected the TCRB CDR3s of Type 1 diabetes patients in all four CD4+ subsets. The study notes PCR might favor shorter templates equally in patients and controls.

Comments on this clone: Its target is not known.

CDR3 size: 17 residues. J gave up 5 bases and V 5 bases, and 13 bases lay outside the gene matches. Per germline, CDR1 SEHNR and CDR2 FQNEAQ (reference sequence). The receptor's source is a woman aged 40-49 years with type 1 diabetes. The sample taken for sequencing was naive CD4+ T cells from blood. The gene calls are TRBV7-9 and TRBJ1-3; 9 nucleotides line up with TRBD1. The CDR3 region has the DNA TGTGCCAGCAGCCCACCCCCGGGACAGGGAGTGAGAAACACCATATATTTT. Protein sequence: CASSPPPGQGVRNTIYF. The full variable domain, completed using reference TRBV7-9 and TRBJ1-3, is DTGVSQNPRHKITKRGQNVTFRCDPISEHNRLYWYRQTLGQGPEFLTYFQNEAQLEKSRLLSDRFSAERPKGSFSTLEIQRTEQGDSAMYLCASSPPPGQGVRNTIYFGEGSWLTVV.